Listed below are T cell receptor beta chains from one sample, sequenced in a study of cytomegalovirus exposure and HLA in healthy donors. The data were produced by immunoSEQ multiplex PCR, yet TCRdb's version contains in-frame clones alone and is incomplete. The table records about 150,000 clones, roughly 80% of them present only once. The sample taken for sequencing was PBMCs. These receptors came from a man aged 25 to 45 in good health and CMV-seropositive. Both conserved end residues are part of each CDR3. A D gene is named only where the DNA matches it firmly. Some rows have no size entry. The others give once, few or many, or a class for an expanded clone.

d_call	j_call	v_call	clone_size	cdr3_nt	cdr3_aa
.	TRBJ2-5	TRBV30	once	TGTGCCTGGAGTGTACGGGGTAGCCGTAAAGAGACCCAGTACTTC	CAWSVRGSRKETQYF
.	TRBJ2-1	TRBV27	.	TGTGCCAGCCGACAGGCCTACAATGAGCAGTTCTTC	CASRQAYNEQFF
.	TRBJ1-5	TRBV5-5	once	TGTGCCAGCAGCTCGCGGGGGGTCAATCAGCCCCAGCATTTT	CASSSRGVNQPQHF
.	TRBJ1-2	TRBV28	.	TGTGCCAGCAGTTCCCGAATCAGGGGTATCAACTATGGCTACACCTTC	CASSSRIRGINYGYTF
TRBD2	TRBJ2-3	TRBV7-9	.	TGTGCCAGCAGCAACCGACTAGCGGGAGTTCATACGCAGTATTTT	CASSNRLAGVHTQYF
TRBD1	TRBJ1-1	TRBV6-5	.	TGTGCCAGCAGCACCCTCCGACAGGGTCAAACTGAAGCTTTCTTT	CASSTLRQGQTEAFF
.	TRBJ1-2	TRBV28	.	TGTGCCACCGAGATACAAAGGGGAAACTATGGCTACACCTTC	CATEIQRGNYGYTF
.	TRBJ2-7	TRBV11-2	.	TGTGCCAGCAGCTTCCTCCACCAGAGGAAAAACTACGAGCAGTACTTC	CASSFLHQRKNYEQYF
.	TRBJ2-3	TRBV28	few	TGTGCCAGCAGTAGGGGAGACAGGAGCACAGATACGCAGTATTTT	CASSRGDRSTDTQYF
.	TRBJ2-3	TRBV11-2	.	TGTGCCAGCAGCTTAGCCTTGTACTGGCGGAGCACAGATACGCAGTATTTT	CASSLALYWRSTDTQYF
.	TRBJ2-7	TRBV27	.	TGTGCCAGCCTTGCTAGGGGACAAATCCCCCCCTACGAGCAGTACTTC	CASLARGQIPPYEQYF
.	TRBJ2-4	TRBV7-9	.	TGTGCCAGCAGCGGAGGGGTGGTGGCCAAAAACATTCAGTACTTC	CASSGGVVAKNIQYF
TRBD2	TRBJ2-1	TRBV4-2	.	TGTGCCAGCAGCCAAGAGACTAGCTTAAATGAGCAGTTCTTC	CASSQETSLNEQFF
TRBD1	TRBJ1-1	TRBV14	.	TGTGCCAGCAGCCTATTGACAGGGGCCACTGAAGCTTTCTTT	CASSLLTGATEAFF
.	TRBJ1-2	TRBV7-9	few	TGTGCCAGCAGCCTCGAACAGTACGGCTCTGGGTACACCTTC	CASSLEQYGSGYTF
.	TRBJ2-7	TRBV12-5	once	TGTGCTAGTGCCTTAAGCGGACAGACCTACGAGCAGTACTTC	CASALSGQTYEQYF
TRBD2	TRBJ2-3	TRBV18	.	TGTGCCAGCTCACCACCGGGTCTAGCGGTAAACACAGATACGCAGTATTTT	CASSPPGLAVNTDTQYF
TRBD1	TRBJ1-2	TRBV9	once	TGTGCCAGCAGCGCGTCGACAGGGAACTATGGCTACACCTTC	CASSASTGNYGYTF
.	TRBJ2-2	TRBV5-1	few	TGCGCCAGCAGCTTGGACAGGGCACGGCGTAGGACCGGGGAGCTGTTTTTT	CASSLDRARRRTGELFF
.	TRBJ2-7	TRBV6-5	once	TGTGCCAGCAGTTCCTCAACAGGGACCTACGAGCAGTACTTC	CASSSSTGTYEQYF
.	TRBJ2-7	TRBV5-6	.	TGTGCCAGCAGCCCAGGGGGGTACGAGCAGTACTTC	CASSPGGYEQYF
TRBD2	TRBJ2-7	TRBV28	.	TGTGCCAGCAGTTATAGCCTGGGGCAGCGGGACTACGAGCAGTACTTC	CASSYSLGQRDYEQYF
.	TRBJ2-7	TRBV28	.	TGTGCCAGCAGTTTAGAATACAACTCCTACGAGCAGTACTTC	CASSLEYNSYEQYF
TRBD2	TRBJ2-7	TRBV4-2	.	TGTGCCAGCAGCCAGGTAGCGGGCCGCTACGAGCAGTACTTC	CASSQVAGRYEQYF
.	TRBJ1-1	TRBV10-3	.	TGTGCCATCAGTGATGGGAGGGAGGCAGCTGAAGCTTTCTTT	CAISDGREAAEAFF
TRBD1	TRBJ1-2	TRBV28	few	TGTGCCAGCAGCCTGTCGGGACAGGGGGCCTATGGCTACACCTTC	CASSLSGQGAYGYTF
TRBD1	TRBJ1-2	TRBV18	once	TGTGCCAGCTCACCCGGACAGGGGGGGAACTATGGCTACACCTTC	CASSPGQGGNYGYTF
.	TRBJ2-7	TRBV29-1	.	TGCAGCGTCATCGAGGAAGGGGGCGAGCAGTACTTC	CSVIEEGGEQYF
.	TRBJ2-5	TRBV5-1	few	TGCGCCAGCAGCTTTAGTCAGGCTCGGAGCGGACAAGAGACCCAGTACTTC	CASSFSQARSGQETQYF
.	TRBJ2-1	TRBV5-6	.	TGTGCCAGCAGCTTGGGTCAGGGTGGGAATGAGCAGTTCTTC	CASSLGQGGNEQFF
TRBD1	TRBJ2-7	TRBV5-5	once	TGTGCCAGCAGCTTGGGACAGGGGGGCTACGAGCAGTACTTC	CASSLGQGGYEQYF
TRBD1	TRBJ2-7	TRBV28	once	TGTGCCAGCAGTTTAACCCGGACAGGGGGAGACTTC	CASSLTRTGGDF
TRBD2	TRBJ2-3	TRBV27	.	TGTGCCAGCAGCCAACCGGGACTAGCGGCTAGCACAGATACGCAGTATTTT	CASSQPGLAASTDTQYF
.	TRBJ1-5	TRBV4-2	.	TGTGCCAGCAGCCAAGAGAGAGGAGGGATCGATCAGCCCCAGCATTTT	CASSQERGGIDQPQHF
TRBD1	TRBJ1-4	TRBV27	few	TGTGCCAGCAGCCTTGGGGCAGGGGGTGAAAAACTGTTTTTT	CASSLGAGGEKLFF
.	TRBJ1-4	TRBV19	.	TGTGCCAGTAGTCTCGGGGAGGATGAAAAACTGTTTTTT	CASSLGEDEKLFF
.	TRBJ1-1	TRBV6-6	.	TGTGCCAGCAAGGAGCTAGAAACTGAAGCTTTCTTT	CASKELETEAFF
TRBD1	TRBJ1-1	TRBV7-9	.	TGTGCCAGCACCGGACAGGGGGGGACTGAAGCTTTCTTT	CASTGQGGTEAFF
TRBD1	TRBJ2-7	TRBV5-5	.	TGTGCCAGCAGCATTGGACAGGGGGCGCAGTACGAGCAGTACTTC	CASSIGQGAQYEQYF
.	TRBJ2-1	TRBV18	.	TGTGCCAGCTCACCAGGCAGGGACAATGAGCAGTTCTTC	CASSPGRDNEQFF
TRBD2	TRBJ2-2	TRBV9	.	TGTGCCAGCAGCCTAAACCCTACTAGCGAGAACACCGGGGAGCTGTTTTTT	CASSLNPTSENTGELFF